This T cell receptor beta chain comes out of a study of response to subunit inactivated influenza vaccine. Findings and caveats of the study: The authors suggested that few new T cells are recruited per seasonal influenza vaccination.

About this clonotype: Antigen specificity is unknown.

Via MiXCR, TCRdb re-called the RT-PCR reads, giving one row per CDR3 protein. The sample comprises 800,000 or so distinct CDR3 sequences, less than 25% of which are singletons, and 9.5% to 13% rests with the top ten. Per germline, CDR1 ENHRY and CDR2 SYGVKD. The CDR3 has 16 amino acids. V lost 9 bases and J lost 0; bases outside the gene matches: 10. V and J are TRBV10-3 and TRBJ1-3; 8 bases fit TRBD1. Sequencing was performed on PBMCs from blood, taken 5 to 6 days after vaccination. This sequence originates from a man aged 45 to 65 who received an inactivated influenza vaccine. CDR3 DNA: TGTGCCATGGGGACGGACAGGGCCAGCTCTGGAAACACCATATATTTT. This translates into CAMGTDRASSGNTIYF.